Sequencing of this T cell receptor beta chain was carried out in a study of blood T cell repertoires in COVID-19. Study context: Both acute and convalescent COVID-19 samples were obtained from the United States, Italy and Spain. T cells, B-cell-depleted T cells, or PBMCs supplied cDNA or gDNA.

Original methodology: Reference gene primer amplification in the assay estimated nucleated cell counts. Some clones are missing from TCRdb's copy, which holds only in-frame ones; the method was immunoSEQ multiplex PCR. V, J and clone size are those of that table, while D and trimming were read from the DNA. The sample shows 200,000 to 250,000 clones, about four fifths of them seen only once. This clonotype was obtained from a woman aged 60-70 years with acute or convalescent COVID-19. The sample was peripheral blood.

CDR3 amino acids: CASSGRGNYGYTF. The CDR3 coding sequence is TGTGCCAGCAGCGGACGGGGTAACTATGGCTACACCTTC. This chain links TRBV2 with TRBJ1-2, with unresolved D. Trimming shortened V by 6 bases and J by 1 base, and 9 bases separated the two germline ends. Germline CDR1 SNHLY, CDR2 FYNNEI. This CDR3 is 13 amino acids long.